What follows are 13 T cell receptor beta chains derived from one specimen sequenced in a study of cytomegalovirus exposure and HLA in healthy donors. PCR amplification relied on 60 Vbeta primers (plus 13 Jbeta primers). Clones were read by immunoSEQ multiplex PCR, and TCRdb kept only the in-frame ones, dropping some. Seen in this sample are roughly 100,000 clones; the ten most common clones hold around 3.6%. What was sequenced was PBMCs. These receptors came from a woman under 40 in good health and CMV-seronegative.

The chain recombines TRBV5-4 with TRBJ2-5, with TRBD1 matching over 10 bases. The J call may be incorrect, as the DNA end agrees better with TRBJ2-7. The germline gives CDR1 SGHNT, CDR2 YYREEE (reference sequence). This CDR3 region has 15 residues. The CDR3 DNA reads as TGTGCCAGCAGCTCTCCGGGACAGGGGCGCTACGAGCAGTACTTC. This translates into CASSSPGQGRYEQYF.

This rearrangement joins TRBV28 to TRBJ2-1, with 12 bases identical to TRBD2. The germline CDR1 and CDR2 sequences are MDHEN and SYDVKM. Trimming cost V 3 bases and J 4 bases; bases outside gene matches: 4. The CDR3 has 16 residues. CDR3: CASSLPLAGGYNEQFF. The CDR3 DNA reads TGTGCCAGCAGTTTGCCCCTAGCGGGGGGGTACAATGAGCAGTTCTTC.

The V and J genes are TRBV5-5 and TRBJ2-7; 9 nucleotides agree with TRBD1. This CDR3 comprises 14 residues. The junction had 6 bases not matched to a gene; V was cut back by 7 bases and J by 1 base. The germline V gene encodes CDR1 SGHKS and CDR2 YYEKEE (reference sequence). CDR3 in DNA: TGTGCCAGCGCTAGGGACAGGGCGTCCTACGAGCAGTACTTC. Translation gives CASARDRASYEQYF.

V gene TRBV27 combines with J gene TRBJ2-5; tentatively, D is TRBD2 (7 bases). The CDR3 contains 15 residues. The germline gives CDR1 MNHEY, CDR2 SMNVEV (reference sequence). V was clipped by 3 bases and J by 5 bases, with 16 bases between them. This CDR3 reads CASSLAGAASETQYF. For the CDR3, the DNA is TGTGCCAGCAGTTTGGCGGGGGCGGCTTCTGAGACCCAGTACTTC.

This chain links TRBV9 with TRBJ1-4; no clear D. V was clipped by 8 bases and J by 10 bases, with 18 bases between them. This CDR3 region has 13 residues. Germline CDR1 reads SGDLS; CDR2 reads YYNGEE. The CDR3 protein is CASGPSGIGKLFF. CDR3 coding DNA: TGTGCCAGTGGCCCCTCAGGAATTGGAAAACTGTTTTTT. Based on the CDR3 plus reference TRBV9 and TRBJ1-4, the full variable domain is DSGVTQTPKHLITATGQRVTLRCSPRSGDLSVYWYQQSLDQGLQFLIQYYNGEERAKGNILERFSAQQFPDLHSELNLSSLELGDSALYFCASGPSGIGKLFFGSGTQLSVL.

The chain uses TRBV7-3 and TRBJ2-7; maybe TRBD1 (6 bases). V lost 5 bases and J lost 2, with 13 bases in between. The CDR3 runs to 14 residues. The germline gives CDR1 SGHTA, CDR2 FQGTGA. CDR3 coding DNA: TGTGCCAGCAGCCGCTCAGGGGCAACCTACGAGCAGTACTTC. It encodes CASSRSGATYEQYF.

This chain connects TRBV5-4 to TRBJ1-3, with D possibly matching TRBD1 (5 bases). The V gene lost 0 bases and the J gene lost 2 bases, with 6 bases spanning the gap. CDR3 length equals 14 residues. The germline gives CDR1 SGHNT, CDR2 YYREEE (reference sequence). CDR3 coding DNA: TGTGCCAGCAGCTTGGGGGGGGCTGGAAACACCATATATTTT. Amino acid sequence: CASSLGGAGNTIYF. The variable domain in full, with the rest retrieved from reference TRBV5-4 and TRBJ1-3, is ETGVTQSPTHLIKTRGQQVTLRCSSQSGHNTVSWYQQALGQGPQFIFQYYREEENGRGNFPPRFSGLQFPNYSSELNVNALELDDSALYLCASSLGGAGNTIYFGEGSWLTVV.

The J gene is TRBJ1-2, the V gene TRBV5-4; TRBD1 agrees at 9 bases. V was clipped by 2 bases and J by 6 bases; unmatched bases: 14. The CDR3 spans 17 residues. Germline lookup yields CDR1 SGHNT and CDR2 YYREEE (reference sequence). Here the CDR3 reads CASSLLGTGSFSDGYTF. In DNA, the CDR3 is TGTGCCAGCAGCTTATTAGGGACAGGGTCTTTTTCGGATGGCTACACCTTC. The whole variable domain, filled in from reference TRBV5-4 and TRBJ1-2, reads ETGVTQSPTHLIKTRGQQVTLRCSSQSGHNTVSWYQQALGQGPQFIFQYYREEENGRGNFPPRFSGLQFPNYSSELNVNALELDDSALYLCASSLLGTGSFSDGYTFGSGTRLTVV.

This chain joins TRBV14 and TRBJ2-1; D gene unclear. V was trimmed by 4 bases and J by 4 bases, leaving 8 bases between them. CDR3 length: 13 amino acids. Per germline, CDR1 SGHDN and CDR2 FVKESK. The CDR3 reads CASSPGLYNEQFF. The CDR3 DNA is TGTGCCAGCAGCCCGGGTCTATACAATGAGCAGTTCTTC.

The chain uses TRBV5-6 and TRBJ2-3; 8 bases match TRBD1. The CDR3 has 14 amino acids. Trimming at V came to 3 bases and at J to 1 base, leaving 1 base not matched to a gene. In germline, CDR1 is SGHDT, CDR2 YYEEEE. The CDR3 loop is CASSSGQGTDTQYF. For the CDR3, the DNA is TGTGCCAGCAGCTCGGGACAGGGCACAGATACGCAGTATTTT.

The rearrangement links TRBV9 to TRBJ1-2, with TRBD1 matching over 7 bases. J lost 6 bases, V lost 4 bases, and 12 bases had no gene match. Germline assignment: CDR1 SGDLS and CDR2 YYNGEE. This CDR3 contains 15 residues. The CDR3 coding sequence is TGTGCCAGCAGCCCCCGATTCGGGGACAGCCATGGCTACACCTTC. This codes for CASSPRFGDSHGYTF.

This chain connects TRBV7-9 to TRBJ2-1, with TRBD2 matching over 11 bases. CDR1 and CDR2 (germline): SEHNR, FQNEAQ (reference sequence). J lost 4 bases, V lost 5 bases, and 13 bases had no gene match. The CDR3 runs 18 residues. For the CDR3, the DNA is TGTGCCAGCAGCCCCGGGACTAGCGGAAGGGGAACTTACAATGAGCAGTTCTTC. Protein sequence: CASSPGTSGRGTYNEQFF.

The chain recombines TRBV6-5 with TRBJ2-1, with D maybe TRBD2 (5 bases). With 8 bases removed from V and 9 bases from J, the gap between germline ends came to 14 bases. Germline V CDR1 and CDR2: MNHEY, SVGAGI. This CDR3 comprises 12 residues. CDR3 amino acids: CASLDSRGEQFF. The CDR3 DNA follows: TGTGCCAGCCTAGACTCCCGGGGTGAGCAGTTCTTC.